The 18 T cell receptor beta chains below were found in one sample sequenced in a study of blood T cell repertoires in COVID-19. This table comes from immunoSEQ multiplex PCR, and its TCRdb copy is limited to in-frame clones, with some not included. The sample has approximately 77,000 clones, 65% to 90% seen once. The sequencing input was peripheral blood. The receptors were gathered from a man aged 45-65 years with COVID-19, enrolled during active disease.

The rearrangement joins TRBV5-1 to TRBJ1-2, with a possible D match to TRBD1 (6 bases). With 0 bases removed from V and 2 bases from J, the gap between germline ends came to 11 bases. The CDR3 contains 15 residues. Germline V gene sequence: CDR1 SGHRS, CDR2 YFSETQ. The CDR3 reads CASSLGAGANYGYTF. CDR3 coding DNA: TGCGCCAGCAGCTTGGGGGCGGGGGCGAACTATGGCTACACCTTC. The variable domain in full, with the rest retrieved from reference TRBV5-1 and TRBJ1-2, is KAGVTQTPRYLIKTRGQQVTLSCSPISGHRSVSWYQQTPGQGLQFLFEYFSETQRNKGNFPGRFSGRQFSNSRSEMNVSTLELGDSALYLCASSLGAGANYGYTFGSGTRLTVV.

The chain has TRBV11-2 and TRBJ2-1; 9 bases agree with TRBD1. After removal of 3 bases from V and 9 bases from J, the junction contained 3 bases not matched to a gene. CDR1 and CDR2 from the germline V gene are SGHAT and FQNNGV. CDR3 length equals 13 residues. The CDR3 is CASSLDRGREQFF. The CDR3 DNA sequence: TGTGCCAGCAGCTTGGACAGGGGTCGTGAGCAGTTCTTC.

J is TRBJ2-2 and V is TRBV28, with 7 bases identical to TRBD1. CDR1 and CDR2 (germline): MDHEN, SYDVKM. With V trimmed by 6 bases and J by 6 bases, 4 bases remained unmatched. The CDR3 is 13 residues long. The CDR3 is CASRPQGAGELFF. The CDR3 coding sequence is TGTGCCAGCAGACCTCAGGGGGCCGGGGAGCTGTTTTTT. Supplemented by reference TRBV28 and TRBJ2-2, the full variable domain reads DVKVTQSSRYLVKRTGEKVFLECVQDMDHENMFWYRQDPGLGLRLIYFSYDVKMKEKGDIPEGYSVSREKKERFSLILESASTNQTSMYLCASRPQGAGELFFGEGSRLTVL.

CDR3 DNA sequence: TGTGCCAGCAGCGCGACCTGGGACTTAGGGAACTATGGCTACACCTTC. Its protein is CASSATWDLGNYGYTF. The rearrangement links TRBV6-4 to TRBJ1-2; weak D call: TRBD1 (5 bases). The CDR3 is made up of 16 amino acids. V shed 6 bases and J shed 2 bases, with 19 bases lying between them. Looked up from germline, CDR1 is MRHNA and CDR2 is SNTAGT.

The rearrangement joins TRBV28 to TRBJ2-2; 8 positions agree with TRBD1. Germline loops: CDR1 MDHEN, CDR2 SYDVKM. The trim removed 7 bases at V and 1 base at J, leaving 5 bases unmatched. The CDR3 has 15 amino acids. The CDR3 spells CASTSGGWNTGELFF. The CDR3 bases are TGTGCCAGCACCTCAGGGGGCTGGAACACCGGGGAGCTGTTTTTT.

J is TRBJ2-7 and V is TRBV19, with TRBD1 identical over 9 bases. CDR1 and CDR2 from the germline V gene are LNHDA and SQIVND (reference sequence). The V segment lost 6 bases and the J segment 1 base; nucleotides outside the gene matches: 4. CDR3 length equals 14 residues. The chain's CDR3 is CASRKDRGSYEQYF. CDR3 DNA: TGTGCCAGTAGGAAGGACAGGGGATCCTACGAGCAGTACTTC.

The V call is TRBV18, the J call TRBJ1-5; D is unresolved. The CDR3 consists of 13 residues. Germline V CDR1 and CDR2: KGHSH, LQKENI. With 3 bases removed from V and 5 bases from J, the gap between germline ends came to 8 bases. CDR3 sequence reads: CASSPSLDQPQHF. The DNA of the CDR3 is TGTGCCAGCTCACCGTCACTTGATCAGCCCCAGCATTTT.

The chain has TRBV28 and TRBJ1-5; 10 nucleotides agree with TRBD1. The CDR3 runs 14 residues. V was pared by 6 bases and J by 6 bases, with 5 bases of the junction left unmatched. Germline lookup yields CDR1 MDHEN and CDR2 SYDVKM. The CDR3 coding sequence is TGTGCCAGCAGGCCTGGACAGGGGGGTCAGCCCCAGCATTTT. It translates to CASRPGQGGQPQHF.

The chain joins TRBV30 to TRBJ2-2; 8 bases are a match to TRBD1. CDR3 size: 14 residues. Per the germline V gene, CDR1 is GTSNPN and CDR2 is SVGIG (reference sequence). The V segment lost 6 bases and the J segment 4 bases; nucleotides outside the gene matches: 7. CDR3 sequence (DNA): TGTGCCTGTACCAGGGGGCTGGGCACCGGGGAGCTGTTTTTT. As protein: CACTRGLGTGELFF.

The chain combines TRBV21-1 with TRBJ1-1; TRBD1 is taken as the D call from the table, unchecked against the DNA. TRBV21-1 is an annotated pseudogene. This CDR3 comprises 15 residues. The chain's CDR3 is CASSSPGRSYTEAFF. The CDR3 DNA is TGTGCCAGCAGCTCGCCAGGAAGGTCATACACTGAAGCTTTCTTT.

The gene calls are TRBV30 and TRBJ1-6; TRBD1 agrees at 9 bases. The J segment lost 7 bases and the V segment lost 7 bases, leaving 8 bases of the junction unmatched. Germline CDR1 reads GTSNPN; CDR2 reads SVGIG (reference sequence). CDR3 size: 14 residues. The CDR3 nucleotides are TGTGCCTTCAATTCCGGGACAGGGAATTCACCCCTCCACTTT. Encoded protein: CAFNSGTGNSPLHF.

The chain employs TRBV28 and TRBJ1-2; 10 nucleotides match TRBD1. This CDR3 region has 12 residues. The germline V gene encodes CDR1 MDHEN and CDR2 SYDVKM. Losses at the gene ends were 10 bases for V and 7 bases for J; bases not matched to a gene: 6. CDR3 DNA sequence: TGTGCCACCGGGACAGGGGTAGGTGGCTACACCTTC. Translating it yields CATGTGVGGYTF.

The chain employs TRBV7-2 and TRBJ2-1; TRBD1 matches 7 bases. Germline lookup yields CDR1 SGHTA and CDR2 FQGNSA. V lost 4 bases and J lost 2; bases outside the gene matches: 5. The CDR3 has 15 amino acids. CDR3 amino acids: CASSSWTGTYNEQFF. CDR3 coding DNA: TGTGCCAGCAGCTCCTGGACAGGAACCTACAATGAGCAGTTCTTC.

The chain couples TRBV4-1 to TRBJ1-5, with D unclear. The CDR3 is 16 residues long. The V gene lost 0 bases and the J gene lost 7 bases, with 16 bases spanning the gap. CDR1 and CDR2 from the germline V gene are MGHRA and YSYEKL. The CDR3 region has the DNA TGCGCCAGCAGCCAAGAGGGAGGGCAGGTGGACCAGCCCCAGCATTTT. Encoded protein: CASSQEGGQVDQPQHF.

The chain uses TRBV6-5 and TRBJ1-2; TRBD1 matches at 7 bases. Germline trimming cut 5 bases from V and 0 bases from J; bases unmatched to any gene: 6. Germline V CDR1 and CDR2: MNHEY, SVGAGI. The CDR3 is 15 residues long. This CDR3 reads CASSLGQAANYGYTF. CDR3 nucleotide sequence: TGTGCCAGCAGTCTTGGACAGGCCGCTAACTATGGCTACACCTTC.

This chain joins TRBV5-1 and TRBJ2-5, with TRBD2 matching 15 bases. V lost 4 bases, J lost 5 bases, and 6 bases stayed unmatched. The CDR3 length is 16 residues. Germline CDR1 and CDR2: SGHRS and YFSETQ. The CDR3 loop reads CASSPGLAGGTETQYF. CDR3 coding DNA: TGCGCCAGCAGCCCGGGACTAGCGGGAGGTACTGAGACCCAGTACTTC.

This clone came up a few times. The rearrangement links TRBV7-3 to TRBJ1-1; D gene uncertain. The CDR3 loop spans 15 amino acids. The germline V and J ends were trimmed by 6 bases and 0 bases, with 14 bases remaining between them. Germline loops: CDR1 SGHTA, CDR2 FQGTGA. The CDR3 coding sequence is TGTGCCAGCAGTCCTGCCAGGTTGATGAACACTGAAGCTTTCTTT. Translated, it gives CASSPARLMNTEAFF.

V and J are TRBV25-1 and TRBJ1-5; D perhaps matches TRBD1 (5 bases). Germline V CDR1 and CDR2: MGHDK, SYGVNS. CDR3 length equals 14 residues. Trimming removed 4 bases from V and 4 bases from J, with 11 bases in between. The DNA of the CDR3 is TGTGCCAGCAGTGCGGGACTGCCAAATCAGCCCCAGCATTTT. It specifies CASSAGLPNQPQHF.